This T cell receptor (beta chain) was retrieved from a study of T cell responses to AZD1222 COVID-19 vaccine. Study summary: Pooled samples include second doses given at about 4 or 12 weeks.

The CDR3 consists of 13 residues. The V end lost 6 bases, the J end lost 4 bases, and 10 bases lay between the germline ends. This table comes from immunoSEQ multiplex PCR, and its TCRdb copy is limited to in-frame clones, with some not included. The sample holds over 150,000 clones, around 88% seen once. The V and J genes are TRBV12-3 or TRBV12-4 and TRBJ1-5; tentatively, D is TRBD1 (6 bases). This sequence originates from an adult in good health. The starting material was peripheral blood, obtained on day 0 of AZD1222 vaccination. The CDR3 here is CASRQGSNQPQHF. The CDR3 DNA reads TGTGCCAGCAGACAGGGCTCTAATCAGCCCCAGCATTTT.